This T cell receptor beta chain is drawn from a study of T cell repertoires in cytomegalovirus infection. Across the study: CMV infection plus the matching HLA type was flagged by public TCR beta signatures.

TCRdb fed the reads into MiXCR, producing one record per CDR3 protein. The table shows some 150,000 distinct CDR3 sequences, with roughly a quarter occurring only once. The CDR3 spans 15 residues. Germline V gives CDR1 MDHEN, CDR2 SYDVKM. Study-level points and caveats: In two of eight donors, the top clonotype was HLA-C-restricted CMV-specific.

This clonotype showed up just once. As yet, its antigen is unknown. The junction departs from the called germline gene at one end, perhaps through a read error. Sequencing was carried out using PBMCs. V usage is TRBV28 and J usage is TRBJ1-6; 9 nucleotides agree with TRBD1. The origin of this receptor is a human donor in good health (CMV status not recorded). Some clones in this sample may be carry-over from other donors' samples. CDR3 protein: CTSRPPTGGGSPLHF. CDR3 coding DNA: TGTACCAGCAGGCCACCGACAGGGGGTGGGTCACCCCTCCACTTT.